This entry is about one T cell receptor (beta chain). This sample was included in a study of control samples from healthy donors and cancer patients. Using immunoSEQ multiplex PCR, the repertoire was profiled, and TCRdb retains in-frame clones only, with some absent. The sample includes about 220,000 clones, about 93% of them seen just once. The germline V and J ends were trimmed by 8 bases and 0 bases, with 20 bases remaining between them. Germline V gene sequence: CDR1 LNHDA, CDR2 SQIVND (reference sequence). CDR3 size: 18 residues. Sequencing was performed on blood. The TCR comes from a man between 50 and 59 years old in good health. This chain links TRBV19 with TRBJ2-6; D might be TRBD1 (5 bases). CDR3 in amino acids: CASSDGGRGFSGANVLTF. The DNA of the CDR3 is TGTGCCAGTTCGGACGGCGGAAGGGGTTTCTCTGGGGCCAACGTCCTGACTTTC.